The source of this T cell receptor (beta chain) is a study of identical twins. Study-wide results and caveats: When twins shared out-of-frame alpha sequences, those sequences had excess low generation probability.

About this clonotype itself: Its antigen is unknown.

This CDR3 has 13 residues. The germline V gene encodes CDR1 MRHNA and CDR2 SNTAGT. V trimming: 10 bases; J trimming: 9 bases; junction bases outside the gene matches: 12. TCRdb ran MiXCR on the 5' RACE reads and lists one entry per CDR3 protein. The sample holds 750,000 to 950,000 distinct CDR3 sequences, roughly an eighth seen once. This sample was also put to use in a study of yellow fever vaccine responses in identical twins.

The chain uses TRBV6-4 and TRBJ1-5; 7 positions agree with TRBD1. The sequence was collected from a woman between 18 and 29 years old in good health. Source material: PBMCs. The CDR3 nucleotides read TGTGCCACCGCCGGGACAGTTACCGGGCCCCAGCATTTT. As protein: CATAGTVTGPQHF.